The text below deals with one T cell receptor beta chain. This record comes from a study of blood T cell repertoires in COVID-19. The CDR3 covers 16 residues. V dropped 2 bases and J dropped 0; count of bases not matched to a gene: 6. Germline-derived CDR1 and CDR2 are LNHDA and SQIVND (reference sequence). As originally analysed: How many nucleated cells were present was estimated from reference gene primer amplification. Clones were read by immunoSEQ multiplex PCR, and TCRdb kept only the in-frame ones, dropping some. That table gives V, J and clone size, and the DNA gave D and trimming. The profile covers about 310,000 clones, with 87% appearing a single time and 8% to 9% taken by the ten largest.

The gene calls are TRBV19 and TRBJ2-7; 8 bases match TRBD2. The clonotype originates from a woman younger than 35 who had recovered from COVID-19. The sample consisted of PBMCs or T cells enriched from blood (not recorded which). CDR3 nucleotides: TGTGCCAGTAGTATAAGGTTGAGCGGGAGCTCCTACGAGCAGTACTTC. It yields the protein CASSIRLSGSSYEQYF.